This T cell receptor (beta chain) comes out of a study of T cell responses to AZD1222 COVID-19 vaccine. Across the study: Second-dose recipients at about 4 or about 12 weeks were treated as one pooled group.

The V gene's germline CDR1 is SQVTM and CDR2 ANQGSEA. The CDR3 is 17 amino acids. Losses at the gene ends were 6 bases for V and 7 bases for J; bases not matched to a gene: 22. Only in-frame clones appear in the TCRdb table, and some are missing; sequencing was by immunoSEQ multiplex PCR. Among 150,000 or so clones listed, more than 90% were seen once. Study conclusions and caveats: Following two doses of AZD1222, Spike-specific TCR breadth and depth rose.

A remark on this clone: Its antigen remains unknown.

Here the sequenced sample was peripheral blood, taken on day 0 of AZD1222 vaccination. The gene calls are TRBV29-1 and TRBJ1-1; TRBD1 matches 8 bases. The sequence derives from an adult in good health. CDR3 sequence: CSVRGADRGAVRIEAFF. The CDR3 nucleotides read TGCAGCGTCCGAGGGGCCGACAGGGGCGCCGTTAGGATTGAAGCTTTCTTT.